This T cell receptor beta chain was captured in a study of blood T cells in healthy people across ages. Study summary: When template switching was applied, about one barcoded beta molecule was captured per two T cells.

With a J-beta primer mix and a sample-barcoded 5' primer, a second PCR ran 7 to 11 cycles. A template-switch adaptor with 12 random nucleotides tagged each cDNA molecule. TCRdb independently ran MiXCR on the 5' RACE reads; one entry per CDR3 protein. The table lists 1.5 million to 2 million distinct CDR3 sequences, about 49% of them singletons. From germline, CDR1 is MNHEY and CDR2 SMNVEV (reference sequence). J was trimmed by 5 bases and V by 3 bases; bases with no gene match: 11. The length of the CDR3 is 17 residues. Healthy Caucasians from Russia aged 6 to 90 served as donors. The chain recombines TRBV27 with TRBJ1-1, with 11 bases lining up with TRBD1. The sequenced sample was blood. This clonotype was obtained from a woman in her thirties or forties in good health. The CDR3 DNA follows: TGTGCCAGCAGTTTCAACCGGGACAGGGGGGTAAGGACTGAAGCTTTCTTT. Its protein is CASSFNRDRGVRTEAFF.